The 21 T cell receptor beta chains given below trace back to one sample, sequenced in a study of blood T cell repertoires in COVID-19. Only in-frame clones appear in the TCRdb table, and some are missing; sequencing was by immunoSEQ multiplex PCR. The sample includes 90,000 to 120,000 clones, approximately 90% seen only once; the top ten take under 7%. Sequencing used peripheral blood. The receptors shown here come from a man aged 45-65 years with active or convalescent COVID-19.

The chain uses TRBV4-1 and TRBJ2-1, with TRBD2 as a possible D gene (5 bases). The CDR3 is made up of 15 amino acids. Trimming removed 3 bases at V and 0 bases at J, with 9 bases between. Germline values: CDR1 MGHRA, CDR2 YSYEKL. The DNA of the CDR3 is TGCGCCAGCAGCCAGACTACCAGCTCCTACAATGAGCAGTTCTTC. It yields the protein CASSQTTSSYNEQFF.

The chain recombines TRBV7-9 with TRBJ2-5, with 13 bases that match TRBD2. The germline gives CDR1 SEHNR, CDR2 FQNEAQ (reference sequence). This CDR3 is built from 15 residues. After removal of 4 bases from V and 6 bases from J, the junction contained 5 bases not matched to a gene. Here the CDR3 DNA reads TGTGCCAGCAGCTATGGACTAGCGGGAGAGAAGACCCAGTACTTC. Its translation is CASSYGLAGEKTQYF.

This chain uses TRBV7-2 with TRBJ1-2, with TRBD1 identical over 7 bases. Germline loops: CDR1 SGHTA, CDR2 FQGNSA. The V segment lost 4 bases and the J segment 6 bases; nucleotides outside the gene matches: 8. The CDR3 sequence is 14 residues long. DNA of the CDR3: TGTGCCAGCAGCTCCCGACAGGGTCTGGATGGCTACACCTTC. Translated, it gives CASSSRQGLDGYTF.

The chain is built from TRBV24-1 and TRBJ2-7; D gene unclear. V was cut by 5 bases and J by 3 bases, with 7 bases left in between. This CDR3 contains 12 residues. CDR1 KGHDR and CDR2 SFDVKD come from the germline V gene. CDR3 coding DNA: TGTGCCACCAGTGGTTGGCACTACGAGCAGTACTTC. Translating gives CATSGWHYEQYF.

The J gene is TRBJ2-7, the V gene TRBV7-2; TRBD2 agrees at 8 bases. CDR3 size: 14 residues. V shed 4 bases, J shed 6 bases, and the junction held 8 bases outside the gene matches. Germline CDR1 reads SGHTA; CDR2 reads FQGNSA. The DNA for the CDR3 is TGTGCCAGCAGCTCTGGGACTAGGGTTGGCGAGCAGTACTTC. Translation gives CASSSGTRVGEQYF. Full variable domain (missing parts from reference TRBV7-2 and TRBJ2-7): GAGVSQSPSNKVTEKGKDVELRCDPISGHTALYWYRQSLGQGLEFLIYFQGNSAPDKSGLPSDRFSAERTGGSVSTLTIQRTQQEDSAVYLCASSSGTRVGEQYFGPGTRLTVT.

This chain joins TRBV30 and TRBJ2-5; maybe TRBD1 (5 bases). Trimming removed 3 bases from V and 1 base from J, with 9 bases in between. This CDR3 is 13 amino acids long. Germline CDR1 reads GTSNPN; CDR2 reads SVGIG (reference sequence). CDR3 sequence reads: CAWRPTVQETQYF. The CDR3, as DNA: TGTGCCTGGAGGCCGACAGTCCAAGAGACCCAGTACTTC.

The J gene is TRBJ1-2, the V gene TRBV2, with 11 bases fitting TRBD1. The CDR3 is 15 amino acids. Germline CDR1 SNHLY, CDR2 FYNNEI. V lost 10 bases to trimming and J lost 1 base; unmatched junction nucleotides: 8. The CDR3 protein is CAISWTGGVNYGYTF. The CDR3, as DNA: TGTGCCATTTCGTGGACAGGGGGCGTTAACTATGGCTACACCTTC.

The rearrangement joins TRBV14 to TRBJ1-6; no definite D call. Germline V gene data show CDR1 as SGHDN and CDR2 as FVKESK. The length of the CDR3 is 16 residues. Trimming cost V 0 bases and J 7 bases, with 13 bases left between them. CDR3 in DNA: TGTGCCAGCAGCCAAGAGGGAGGGCCGCGGAATTCACCCCTCCACTTT. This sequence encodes CASSQEGGPRNSPLHF.

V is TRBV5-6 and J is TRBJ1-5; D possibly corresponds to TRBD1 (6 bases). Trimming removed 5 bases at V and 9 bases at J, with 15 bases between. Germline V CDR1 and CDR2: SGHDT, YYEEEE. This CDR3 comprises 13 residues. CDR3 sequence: CASSRDTAGPQHF. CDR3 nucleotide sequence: TGTGCCAGCAGTCGGGACACCGCCGGGCCCCAGCATTTT.

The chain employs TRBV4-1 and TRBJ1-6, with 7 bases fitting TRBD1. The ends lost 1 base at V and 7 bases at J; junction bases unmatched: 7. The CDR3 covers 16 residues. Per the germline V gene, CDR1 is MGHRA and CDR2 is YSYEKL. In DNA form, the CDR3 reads TGCGCCAGCAGCCAAGTCCCGACAGGGCCCAATTCACCCCTCCACTTT. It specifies CASSQVPTGPNSPLHF.

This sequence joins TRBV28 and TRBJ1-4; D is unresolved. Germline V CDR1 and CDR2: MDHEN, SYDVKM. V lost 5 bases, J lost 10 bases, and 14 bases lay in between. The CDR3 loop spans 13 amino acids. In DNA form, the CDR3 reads TGTGCCAGCAGTCTCAGACCCGGCGGAAAACTGTTTTTT. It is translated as CASSLRPGGKLFF.

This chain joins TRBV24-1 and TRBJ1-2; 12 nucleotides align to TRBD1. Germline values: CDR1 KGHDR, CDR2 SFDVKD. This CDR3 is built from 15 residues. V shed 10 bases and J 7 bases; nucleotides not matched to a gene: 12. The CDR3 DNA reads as TGTGCCACGCCAAAGAGGGGACAGGGGGCCTTTGGCTACACCTTC. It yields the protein CATPKRGQGAFGYTF.

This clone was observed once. The CDR3 reads CASSSLRGSSYNEQFF. The DNA of the CDR3 is TGTGCCAGCAGCTCACTAAGGGGGTCTAGCTACAATGAGCAGTTCTTC. The chain is built from TRBV28 and TRBJ2-1; D might be TRBD1 (6 bases). The CDR3 length is 16 residues. Germline CDR1 is MDHEN and CDR2 is SYDVKM. Trimming cost V 6 bases and J 3 bases, with 18 bases left between them.

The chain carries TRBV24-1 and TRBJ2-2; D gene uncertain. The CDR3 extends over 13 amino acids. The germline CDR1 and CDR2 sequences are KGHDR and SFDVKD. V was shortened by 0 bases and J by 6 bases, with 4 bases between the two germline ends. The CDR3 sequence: CATSDLLPGELFF. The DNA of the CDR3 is TGTGCCACCAGTGATTTGCTCCCCGGGGAGCTGTTTTTT.

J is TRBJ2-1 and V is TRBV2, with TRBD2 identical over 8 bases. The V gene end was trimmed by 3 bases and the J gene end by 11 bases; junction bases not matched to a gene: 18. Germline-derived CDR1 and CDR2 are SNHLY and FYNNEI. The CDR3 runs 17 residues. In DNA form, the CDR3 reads TGTGCCAGCAGTGAGCAGCGGGGGCGGACGGGTCAAATGAAGCAGTTCTTC. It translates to CASSEQRGRTGQMKQFF.

CDR3 DNA sequence: TGTGCCAGCAGTGGACAGAGCAATCAGCCCCAGCATTTT. Its protein product is CASSGQSNQPQHF. The chain has TRBV3-1 (or the pseudogene TRBV3-2) and TRBJ1-5; a possible D gene is TRBD1 (6 bases). V dropped 6 bases and J dropped 1 base, with 7 bases sitting between them. This CDR3 region has 13 residues. Looked up from germline, CDR1 is LGHDT and CDR2 is YNNKEL (reference sequence).

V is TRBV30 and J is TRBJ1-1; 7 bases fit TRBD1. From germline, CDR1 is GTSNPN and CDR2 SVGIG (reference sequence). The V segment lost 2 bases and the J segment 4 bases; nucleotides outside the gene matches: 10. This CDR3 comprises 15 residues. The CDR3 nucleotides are TGTGCCTGGAGTCCACGACAGGGAACGGGCACTGAAGCTTTCTTT. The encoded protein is CAWSPRQGTGTEAFF.

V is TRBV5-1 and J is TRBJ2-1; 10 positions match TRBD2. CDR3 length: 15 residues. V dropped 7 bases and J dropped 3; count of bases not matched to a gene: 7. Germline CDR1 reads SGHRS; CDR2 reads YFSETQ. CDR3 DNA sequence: TGCGCCAGCGCTACTAGCGGGACGAGCTACAATGAGCAGTTCTTC. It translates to CASATSGTSYNEQFF.

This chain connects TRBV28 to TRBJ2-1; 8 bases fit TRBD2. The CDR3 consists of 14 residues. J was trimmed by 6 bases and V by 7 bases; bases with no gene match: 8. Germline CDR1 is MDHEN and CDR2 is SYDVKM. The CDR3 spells CASTKGGRLNEQFF. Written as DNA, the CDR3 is TGTGCCAGCACCAAAGGCGGGAGGCTCAATGAGCAGTTCTTC.

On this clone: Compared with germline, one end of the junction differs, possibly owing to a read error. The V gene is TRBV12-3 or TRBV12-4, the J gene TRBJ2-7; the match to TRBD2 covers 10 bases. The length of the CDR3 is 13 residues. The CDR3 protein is CASSLAASGSVGF. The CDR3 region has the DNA TGTGCCAGCAGTTTAGCGGCTAGCGGGAGCGTCGGATTC.

This CDR3 is CSVDSRGSQYF. CDR3 DNA: TGCAGCGTTGATAGCAGGGGAAGTCAGTACTTC. The V gene is TRBV29-1, the J gene TRBJ2-4; D perhaps matches TRBD1 (6 bases). The CDR3 runs to 11 residues. Trimming stripped 3 bases from V and 12 bases from J, with 12 bases between. Germline CDR1 and CDR2: SQVTM and ANQGSEA.